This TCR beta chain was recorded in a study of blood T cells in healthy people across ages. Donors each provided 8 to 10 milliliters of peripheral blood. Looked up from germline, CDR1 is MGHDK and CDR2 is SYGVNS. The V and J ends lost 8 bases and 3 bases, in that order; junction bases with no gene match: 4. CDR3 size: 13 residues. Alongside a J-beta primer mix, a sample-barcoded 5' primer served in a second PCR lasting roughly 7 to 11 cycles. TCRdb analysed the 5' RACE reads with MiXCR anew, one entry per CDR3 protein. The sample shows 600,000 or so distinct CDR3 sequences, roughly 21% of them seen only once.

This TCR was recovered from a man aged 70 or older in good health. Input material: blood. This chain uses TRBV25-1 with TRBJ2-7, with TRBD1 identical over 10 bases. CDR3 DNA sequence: TGTGCCAGCGTTCGGACAGGGGGCTACGAGCAGTACTTC. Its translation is CASVRTGGYEQYF.